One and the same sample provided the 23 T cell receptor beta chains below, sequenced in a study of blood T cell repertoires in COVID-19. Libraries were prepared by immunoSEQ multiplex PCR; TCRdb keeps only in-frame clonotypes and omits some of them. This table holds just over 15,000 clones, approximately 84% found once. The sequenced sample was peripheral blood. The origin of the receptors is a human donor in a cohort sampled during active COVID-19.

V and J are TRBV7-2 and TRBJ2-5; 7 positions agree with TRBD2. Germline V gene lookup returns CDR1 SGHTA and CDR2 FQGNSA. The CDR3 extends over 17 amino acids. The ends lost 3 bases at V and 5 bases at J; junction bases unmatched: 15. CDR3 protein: CASSLWVMAGAGETQYF. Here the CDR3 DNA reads TGTGCCAGCAGCTTGTGGGTGATGGCGGGAGCGGGTGAGACCCAGTACTTC.

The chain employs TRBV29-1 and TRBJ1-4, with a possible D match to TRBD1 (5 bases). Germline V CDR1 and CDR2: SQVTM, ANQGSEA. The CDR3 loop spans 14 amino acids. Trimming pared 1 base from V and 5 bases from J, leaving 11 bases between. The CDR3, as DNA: TGCAGCGTTGAAGTTCGGGGGAAGAATGAAAAACTGTTTTTT. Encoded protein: CSVEVRGKNEKLFF. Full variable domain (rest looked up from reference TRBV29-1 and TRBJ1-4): SAVISQKPSRDICQRGTSLTIQCQVDSQVTMMFWYRQQPGQSLTLIATANQGSEATYESGFVIDKFPISRPNLTFSTLTVSNMSPEDSSIYLCSVEVRGKNEKLFFGSGTQLSVL.

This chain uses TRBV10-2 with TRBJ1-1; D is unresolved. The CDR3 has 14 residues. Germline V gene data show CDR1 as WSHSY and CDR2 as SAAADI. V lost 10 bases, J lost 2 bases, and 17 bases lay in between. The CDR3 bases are TGCGCCACCATAGTTTCCTCGGGTAACACTGAAGCTTTCTTT. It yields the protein CATIVSSGNTEAFF.

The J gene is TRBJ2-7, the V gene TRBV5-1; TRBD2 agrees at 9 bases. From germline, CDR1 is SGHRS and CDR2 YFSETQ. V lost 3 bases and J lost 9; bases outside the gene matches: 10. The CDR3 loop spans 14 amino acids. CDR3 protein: CASSSRTSALVQYF. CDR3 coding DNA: TGCGCCAGCAGCTCCAGGACTAGCGCGCTCGTGCAGTACTTC.

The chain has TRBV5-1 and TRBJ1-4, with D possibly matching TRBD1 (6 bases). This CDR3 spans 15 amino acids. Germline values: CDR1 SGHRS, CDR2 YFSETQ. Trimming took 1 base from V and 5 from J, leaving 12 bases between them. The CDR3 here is CASSLIGGVNEKLFF. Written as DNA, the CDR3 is TGCGCCAGCAGCTTGATAGGGGGGGTGAATGAAAAACTGTTTTTT.

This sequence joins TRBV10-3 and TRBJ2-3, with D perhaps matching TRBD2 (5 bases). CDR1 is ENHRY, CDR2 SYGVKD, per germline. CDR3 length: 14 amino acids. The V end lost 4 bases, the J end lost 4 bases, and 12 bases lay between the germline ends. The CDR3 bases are TGTGCCATCAGTGTAGGTAGCGTCGCAGATACGCAGTATTTT. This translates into CAISVGSVADTQYF.

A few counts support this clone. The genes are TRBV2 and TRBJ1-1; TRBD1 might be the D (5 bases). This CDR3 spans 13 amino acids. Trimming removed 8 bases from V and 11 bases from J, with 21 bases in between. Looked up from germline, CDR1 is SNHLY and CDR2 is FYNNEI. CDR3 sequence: CASSLVGGKEAFF. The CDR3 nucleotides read TGTGCCAGCTCCCTAGTGGGGGGGAAGGAGGCTTTCTTT.

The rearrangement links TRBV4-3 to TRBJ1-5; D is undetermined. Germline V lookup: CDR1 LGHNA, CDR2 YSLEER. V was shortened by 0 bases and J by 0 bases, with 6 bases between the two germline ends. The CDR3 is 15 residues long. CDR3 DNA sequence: TGCGCCAGCAGCCAAGAGTTTTATAGCAATCAGCCCCAGCATTTT. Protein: CASSQEFYSNQPQHF.

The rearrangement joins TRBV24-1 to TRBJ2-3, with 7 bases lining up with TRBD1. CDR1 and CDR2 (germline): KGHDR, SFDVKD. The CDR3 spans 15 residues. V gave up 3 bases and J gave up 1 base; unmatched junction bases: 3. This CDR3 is CATSDPGQGTDTQYF. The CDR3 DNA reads TGTGCCACCAGTGATCCCGGACAGGGCACAGATACGCAGTATTTT.

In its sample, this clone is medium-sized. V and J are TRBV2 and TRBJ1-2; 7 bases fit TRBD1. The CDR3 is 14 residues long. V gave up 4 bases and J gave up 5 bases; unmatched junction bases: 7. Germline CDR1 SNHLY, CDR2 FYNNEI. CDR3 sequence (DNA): TGTGCCAGCAGTGGACAGGGCTCCGGGTATGGCTACACCTTC. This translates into CASSGQGSGYGYTF. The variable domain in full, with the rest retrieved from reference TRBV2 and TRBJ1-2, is EPEVTQTPSHQVTQMGQEVILRCVPISNHLYFYWYRQILGQKVEFLVSFYNNEISEKSEIFDDQFSVERPDGSNFTLKIRSTKLEDSAMYFCASSGQGSGYGYTFGSGTRLTVV.

CDR3: CASSIGAGVGQPQHF. The CDR3 DNA reads TGTGCCAGTAGTATAGGGGCAGGGGTAGGTCAGCCCCAGCATTTT. This sequence joins TRBV19 and TRBJ1-5, with D possibly TRBD1 on 6 matching bases. Germline V gene data show CDR1 as LNHDA and CDR2 as SQIVND (reference sequence). The CDR3 has 15 residues. Trimming left V 1 base short and J 6 bases short, with 13 bases between. Looking up the rest from reference TRBV19 and TRBJ1-5 gives the full variable domain: DGGITQSPKYLFRKEGQNVTLSCEQNLNHDAMYWYRQDPGQGLRLIYYSQIVNDFQKGDIAEGYSVSREKKESFPLTVTSAQKNPTAFYLCASSIGAGVGQPQHFGDGTRLSIL.

Here the CDR3 DNA reads TGCGCCAGCAGCTCGGGGGCAGGGGGGTACAATGAGCAGTTCTTC. Translation: CASSSGAGGYNEQFF. The chain couples TRBV5-1 to TRBJ2-1; possibly TRBD1 for D (7 bases). The CDR3 covers 15 residues. Trimming stripped 3 bases from V and 4 bases from J, with 14 bases between. CDR1 and CDR2 from the germline V gene are SGHRS and YFSETQ.

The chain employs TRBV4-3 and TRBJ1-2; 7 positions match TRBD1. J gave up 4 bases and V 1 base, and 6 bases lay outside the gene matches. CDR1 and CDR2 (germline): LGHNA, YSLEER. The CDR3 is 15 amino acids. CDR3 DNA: TGCGCCAGCAGCCAAGGGGGCCGGACAGGCTATGGCTACACCTTC. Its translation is CASSQGGRTGYGYTF.

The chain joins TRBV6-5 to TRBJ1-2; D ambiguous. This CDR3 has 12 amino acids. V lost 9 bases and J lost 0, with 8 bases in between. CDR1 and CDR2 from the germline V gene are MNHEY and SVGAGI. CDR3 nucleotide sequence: TGTGCCAGTCGGGAACCTAACTATGGCTACACCTTC. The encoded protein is CASREPNYGYTF.

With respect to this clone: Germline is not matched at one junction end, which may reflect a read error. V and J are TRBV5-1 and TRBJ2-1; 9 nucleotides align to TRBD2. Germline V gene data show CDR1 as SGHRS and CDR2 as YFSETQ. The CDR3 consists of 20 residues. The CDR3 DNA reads TGCGCCCGCAGCCCGGCGGGGGGGCTAGCGGGGAAGAGCTCCTACAATGAGCAGTTCTTC. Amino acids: CARSPAGGLAGKSSYNEQFF.

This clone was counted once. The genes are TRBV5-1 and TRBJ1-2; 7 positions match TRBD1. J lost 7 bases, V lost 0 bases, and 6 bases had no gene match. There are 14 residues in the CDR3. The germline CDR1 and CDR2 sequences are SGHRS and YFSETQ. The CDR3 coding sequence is TGCGCCAGCAGCTTGGGGCAGGGGGATCTTGGCTACACCTTC. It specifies CASSLGQGDLGYTF.

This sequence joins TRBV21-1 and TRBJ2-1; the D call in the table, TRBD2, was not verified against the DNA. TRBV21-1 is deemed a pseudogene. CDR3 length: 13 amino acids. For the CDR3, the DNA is TGTGCCAGCGGGGGGGGTAAACCCAGTGAGCAGTTCTTC. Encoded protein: CASGGGKPSEQFF.

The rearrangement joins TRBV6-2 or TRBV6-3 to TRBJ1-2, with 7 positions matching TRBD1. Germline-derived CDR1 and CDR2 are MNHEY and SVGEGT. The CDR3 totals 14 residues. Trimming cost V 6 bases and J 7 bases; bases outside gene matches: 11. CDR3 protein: CASSDGTGERGYTF. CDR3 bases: TGTGCCAGCAGCGACGGCACAGGGGAGCGTGGCTACACCTTC.

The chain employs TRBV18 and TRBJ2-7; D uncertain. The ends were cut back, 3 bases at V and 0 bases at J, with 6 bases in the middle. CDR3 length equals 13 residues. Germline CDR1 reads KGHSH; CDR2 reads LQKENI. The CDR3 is CASSPSSSYEQYF. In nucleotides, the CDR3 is TGTGCCAGCTCACCGTCCAGCTCCTACGAGCAGTACTTC.

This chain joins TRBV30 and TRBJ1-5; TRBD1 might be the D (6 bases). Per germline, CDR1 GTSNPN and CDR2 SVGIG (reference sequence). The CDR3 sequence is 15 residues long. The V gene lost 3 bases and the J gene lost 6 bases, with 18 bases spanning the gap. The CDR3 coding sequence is TGTGCCTGGAGCGAGGGGGGGACGGGGCTTCAGCCCCAGCATTTT. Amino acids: CAWSEGGTGLQPQHF.

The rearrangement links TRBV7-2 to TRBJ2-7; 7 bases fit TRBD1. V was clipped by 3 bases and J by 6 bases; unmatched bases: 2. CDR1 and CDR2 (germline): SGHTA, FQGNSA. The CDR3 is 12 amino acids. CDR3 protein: CASSLTGSEQYF. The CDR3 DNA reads TGTGCCAGCAGCTTGACAGGGTCCGAGCAGTACTTC.

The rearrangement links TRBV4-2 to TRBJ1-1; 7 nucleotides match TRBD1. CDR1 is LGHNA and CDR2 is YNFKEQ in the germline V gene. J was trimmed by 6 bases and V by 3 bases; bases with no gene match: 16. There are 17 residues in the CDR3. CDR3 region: CASSQAMTGRGHPEAFF. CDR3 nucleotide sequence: TGTGCCAGCAGCCAGGCTATGACAGGGAGAGGGCACCCTGAAGCTTTCTTT.

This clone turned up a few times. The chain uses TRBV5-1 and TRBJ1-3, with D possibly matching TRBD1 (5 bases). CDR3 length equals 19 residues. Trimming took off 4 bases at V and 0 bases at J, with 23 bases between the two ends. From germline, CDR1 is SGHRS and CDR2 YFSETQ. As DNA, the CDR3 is TGCGCCAGCAGCAACGAAATTAGGACATTGCCATACTCTGGAAACACCATATATTTT. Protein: CASSNEIRTLPYSGNTIYF.